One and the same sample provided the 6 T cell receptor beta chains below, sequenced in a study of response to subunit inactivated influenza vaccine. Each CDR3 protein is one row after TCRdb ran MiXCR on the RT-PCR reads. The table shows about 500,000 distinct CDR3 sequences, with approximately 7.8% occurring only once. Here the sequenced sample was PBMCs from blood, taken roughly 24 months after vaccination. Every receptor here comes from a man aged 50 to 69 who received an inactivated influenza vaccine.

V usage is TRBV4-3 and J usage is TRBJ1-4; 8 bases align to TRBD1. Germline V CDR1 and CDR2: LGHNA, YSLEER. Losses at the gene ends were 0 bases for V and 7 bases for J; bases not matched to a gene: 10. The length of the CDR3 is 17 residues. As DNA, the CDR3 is TGCGCCAGCAGCCAAGATATGTGGACAGGGCTTCGTGAAAAACTGTTTTTT. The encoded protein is CASSQDMWTGLREKLFF.

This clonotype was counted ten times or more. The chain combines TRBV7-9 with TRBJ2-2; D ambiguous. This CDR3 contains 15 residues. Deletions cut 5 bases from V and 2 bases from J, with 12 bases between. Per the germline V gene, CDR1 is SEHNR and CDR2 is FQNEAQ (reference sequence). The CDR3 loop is CASSPNYRNTGELFF. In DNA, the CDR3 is TGTGCCAGCAGCCCCAATTACAGAAACACCGGGGAGCTGTTTTTT. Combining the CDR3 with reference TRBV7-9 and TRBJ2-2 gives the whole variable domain DTGVSQNPRHKITKRGQNVTFRCDPISEHNRLYWYRQTLGQGPEFLTYFQNEAQLEKSRLLSDRFSAERPKGSFSTLEIQRTEQGDSAMYLCASSPNYRNTGELFFGEGSRLTVL.

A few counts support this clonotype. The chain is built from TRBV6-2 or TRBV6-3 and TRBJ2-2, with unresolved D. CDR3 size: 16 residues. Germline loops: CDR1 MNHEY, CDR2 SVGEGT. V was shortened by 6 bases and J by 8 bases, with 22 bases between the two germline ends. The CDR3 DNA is TGTGCCAGCAGCCCCACCTTTCGGATTGGGCCTGGGGAGCTGTTTTTT. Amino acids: CASSPTFRIGPGELFF.

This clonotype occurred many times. DNA for the CDR3: TGTGCCAGCACGAAGGCAGTCTCCTACAATGAGCAGTTCTTC. Its translation: CASTKAVSYNEQFF. The chain is built from TRBV6-2 or TRBV6-3 and TRBJ2-1; D not resolved. V was trimmed by 7 bases and J by 0 bases, leaving 10 bases between them. The CDR3 length is 14 residues. CDR1 is MNHEY, CDR2 SVGEGT, per germline.

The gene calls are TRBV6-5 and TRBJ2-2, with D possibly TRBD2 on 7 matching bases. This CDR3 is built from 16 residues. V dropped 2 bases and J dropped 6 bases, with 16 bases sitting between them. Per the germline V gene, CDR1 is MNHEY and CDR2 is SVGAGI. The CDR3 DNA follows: TGTGCCAGCAGTTACGTTCCGGGGGGCCTTTCCGGGGAGCTGTTTTTT. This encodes CASSYVPGGLSGELFF.

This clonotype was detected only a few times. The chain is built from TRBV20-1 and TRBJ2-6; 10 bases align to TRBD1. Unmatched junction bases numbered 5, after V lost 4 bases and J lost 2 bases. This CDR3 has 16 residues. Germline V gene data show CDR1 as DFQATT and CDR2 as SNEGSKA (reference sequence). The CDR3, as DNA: TGCAGTGCTACTCCCGGGACAGGGGCTGGGGCCAACGTCCTGACTTTC. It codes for CSATPGTGAGANVLTF.